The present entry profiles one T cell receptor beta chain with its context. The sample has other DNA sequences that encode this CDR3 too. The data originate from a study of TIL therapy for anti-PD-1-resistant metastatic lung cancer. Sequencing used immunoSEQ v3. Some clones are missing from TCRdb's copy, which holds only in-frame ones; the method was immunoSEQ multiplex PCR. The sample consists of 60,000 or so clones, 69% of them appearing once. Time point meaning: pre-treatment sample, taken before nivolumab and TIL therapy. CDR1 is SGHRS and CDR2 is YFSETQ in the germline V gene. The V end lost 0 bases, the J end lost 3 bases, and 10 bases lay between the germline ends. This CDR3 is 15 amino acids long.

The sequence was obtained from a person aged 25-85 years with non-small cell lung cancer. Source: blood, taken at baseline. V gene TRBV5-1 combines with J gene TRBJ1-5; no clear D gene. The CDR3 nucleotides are TGCGCCAGCAGCTTGGAGGGAGGCTCCAATCAGCCCCAGCATTTT. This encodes CASSLEGGSNQPQHF.